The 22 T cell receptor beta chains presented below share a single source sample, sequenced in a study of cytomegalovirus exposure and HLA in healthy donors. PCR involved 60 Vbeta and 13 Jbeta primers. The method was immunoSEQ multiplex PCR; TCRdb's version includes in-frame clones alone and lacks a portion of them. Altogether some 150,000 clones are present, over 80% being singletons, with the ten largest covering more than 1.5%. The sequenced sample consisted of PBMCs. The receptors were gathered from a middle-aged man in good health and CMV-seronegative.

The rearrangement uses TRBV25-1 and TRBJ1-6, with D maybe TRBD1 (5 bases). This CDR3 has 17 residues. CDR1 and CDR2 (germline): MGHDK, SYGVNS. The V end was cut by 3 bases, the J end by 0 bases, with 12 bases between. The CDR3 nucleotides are TGTGCCAGCAGTGAGATTGACAGCAGCTCCTATAATTCACCCCTCCACTTT. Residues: CASSEIDSSSYNSPLHF.

This CDR3 reads CASSVASASGGTDTQYF. The CDR3 bases are TGTGCCAGCAGCGTAGCTTCGGCTAGCGGGGGGACAGATACGCAGTATTTT. J is TRBJ2-3 and V is TRBV9; 11 bases line up with TRBD2. The germline V gene encodes CDR1 SGDLS and CDR2 YYNGEE. The CDR3 covers 17 residues. Trimming removed 0 bases from V and 3 bases from J; junction bases left unmatched: 6.

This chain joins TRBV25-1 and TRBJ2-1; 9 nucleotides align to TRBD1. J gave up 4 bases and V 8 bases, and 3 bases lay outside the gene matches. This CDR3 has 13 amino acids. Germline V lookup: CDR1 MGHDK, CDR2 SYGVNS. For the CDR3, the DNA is TGTGCCAGCCTCGACAGGGGGTACAATGAGCAGTTCTTC. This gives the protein CASLDRGYNEQFF.

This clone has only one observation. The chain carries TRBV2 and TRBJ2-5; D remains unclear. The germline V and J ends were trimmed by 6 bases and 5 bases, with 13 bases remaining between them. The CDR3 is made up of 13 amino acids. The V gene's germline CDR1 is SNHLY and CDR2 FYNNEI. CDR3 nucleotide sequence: TGTGCCAGCAGAGGATCCTACGGGGAGACCCAGTACTTC. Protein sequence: CASRGSYGETQYF.

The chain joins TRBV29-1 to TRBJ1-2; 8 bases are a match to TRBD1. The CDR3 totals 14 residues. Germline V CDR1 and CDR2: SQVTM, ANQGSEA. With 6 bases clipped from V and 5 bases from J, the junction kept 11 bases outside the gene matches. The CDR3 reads CSVSPQGATYGYTF. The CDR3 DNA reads TGCAGCGTCTCACCTCAGGGGGCAACGTATGGCTACACCTTC. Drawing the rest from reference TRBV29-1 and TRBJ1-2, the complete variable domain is SAVISQKPSRDICQRGTSLTIQCQVDSQVTMMFWYRQQPGQSLTLIATANQGSEATYESGFVIDKFPISRPNLTFSTLTVSNMSPEDSSIYLCSVSPQGATYGYTFGSGTRLTVV.

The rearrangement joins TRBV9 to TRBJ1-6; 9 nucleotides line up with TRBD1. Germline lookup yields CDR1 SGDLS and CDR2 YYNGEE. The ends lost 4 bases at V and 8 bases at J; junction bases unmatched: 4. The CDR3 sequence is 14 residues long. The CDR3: CASSPRTGDSPLHF. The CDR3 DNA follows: TGTGCCAGCAGCCCCCGGACAGGGGATTCACCCCTCCACTTT.

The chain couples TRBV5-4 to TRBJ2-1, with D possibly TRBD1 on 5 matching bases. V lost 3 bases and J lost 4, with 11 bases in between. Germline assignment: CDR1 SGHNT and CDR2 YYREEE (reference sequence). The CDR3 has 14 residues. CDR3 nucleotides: TGTGCCAGCAGCTCGGTCGACAGATACAATGAGCAGTTCTTC. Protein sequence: CASSSVDRYNEQFF.

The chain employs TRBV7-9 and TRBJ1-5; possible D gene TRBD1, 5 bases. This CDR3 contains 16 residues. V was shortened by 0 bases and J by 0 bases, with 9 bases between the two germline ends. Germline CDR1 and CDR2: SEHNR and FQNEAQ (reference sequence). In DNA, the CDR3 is TGTGCCAGCAGCTTAGCCTACGGGGGTAGCAATCAGCCCCAGCATTTT. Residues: CASSLAYGGSNQPQHF.

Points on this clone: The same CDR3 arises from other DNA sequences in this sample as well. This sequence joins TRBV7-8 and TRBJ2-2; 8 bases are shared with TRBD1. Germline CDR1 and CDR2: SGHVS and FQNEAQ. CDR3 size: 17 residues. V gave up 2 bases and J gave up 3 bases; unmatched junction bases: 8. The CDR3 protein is CASSLPGQGADTGELFF. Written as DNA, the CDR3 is TGTGCCAGCAGCTTACCGGGGCAGGGGGCCGACACCGGGGAGCTGTTTTTT.

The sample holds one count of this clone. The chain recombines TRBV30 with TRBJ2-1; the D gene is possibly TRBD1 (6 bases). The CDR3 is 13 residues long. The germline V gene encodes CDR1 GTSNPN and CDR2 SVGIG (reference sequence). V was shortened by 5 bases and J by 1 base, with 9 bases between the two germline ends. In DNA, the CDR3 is TGTGCCTGGGCCGGACAGTCCTACAATGAGCAGTTCTTC. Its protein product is CAWAGQSYNEQFF.

CDR3 region: CASRDSGRAEQFF. In nucleotides, the CDR3 is TGTGCCAGCAGGGATAGCGGGAGGGCTGAGCAGTTCTTC. The rearrangement joins TRBV6-1 to TRBJ2-1; 11 bases align to TRBD2. Germline V gives CDR1 MNHNS, CDR2 SASEGT. CDR3 length: 13 residues. Losses at the gene ends were 6 bases for V and 9 bases for J; bases not matched to a gene: 4.

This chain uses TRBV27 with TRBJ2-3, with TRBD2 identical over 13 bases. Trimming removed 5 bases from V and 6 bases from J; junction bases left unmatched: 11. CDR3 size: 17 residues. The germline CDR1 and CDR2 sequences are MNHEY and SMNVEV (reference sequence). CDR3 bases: TGTGCCAGCAGTGAGCGGGGACTAGCGGGGCCATGGGATACGCAGTATTTT. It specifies CASSERGLAGPWDTQYF.

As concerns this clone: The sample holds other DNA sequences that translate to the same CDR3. Here the CDR3 DNA reads TGTGCCAGTAGTATAGCTAGCGGCTCCTACGAGCAGTACTTC. Translating it yields CASSIASGSYEQYF. The rearrangement joins TRBV19 to TRBJ2-7; 7 bases line up with TRBD2. The CDR3 has 14 residues. With V trimmed by 1 base and J by 0 bases, 0 bases remained unmatched. Germline lookup yields CDR1 LNHDA and CDR2 SQIVND (reference sequence).

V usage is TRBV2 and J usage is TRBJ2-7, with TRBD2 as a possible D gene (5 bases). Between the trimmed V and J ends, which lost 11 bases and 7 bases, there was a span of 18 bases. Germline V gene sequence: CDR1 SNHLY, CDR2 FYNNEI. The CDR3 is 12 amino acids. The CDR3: CAATGNGPEQYF. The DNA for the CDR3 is TGTGCCGCTACGGGGAATGGGCCTGAGCAGTACTTC.

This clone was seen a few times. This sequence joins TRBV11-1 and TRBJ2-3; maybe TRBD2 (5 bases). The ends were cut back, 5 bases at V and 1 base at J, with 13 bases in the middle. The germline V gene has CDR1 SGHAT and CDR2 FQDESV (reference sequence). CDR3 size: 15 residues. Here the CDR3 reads CASSLRGSGTDTQYF. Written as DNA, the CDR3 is TGTGCCAGCAGCCTCCGGGGTAGCGGCACAGATACGCAGTATTTT.

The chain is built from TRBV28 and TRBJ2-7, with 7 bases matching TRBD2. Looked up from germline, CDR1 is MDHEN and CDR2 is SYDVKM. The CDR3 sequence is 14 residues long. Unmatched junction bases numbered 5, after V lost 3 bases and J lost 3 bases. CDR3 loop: CASSFRREGYEQYF. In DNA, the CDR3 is TGTGCCAGCAGTTTTCGGAGGGAGGGCTACGAGCAGTACTTC.

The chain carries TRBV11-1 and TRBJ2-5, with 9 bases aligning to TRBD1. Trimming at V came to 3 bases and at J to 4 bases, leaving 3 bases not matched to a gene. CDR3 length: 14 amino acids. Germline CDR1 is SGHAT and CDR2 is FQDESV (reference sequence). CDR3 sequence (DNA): TGTGCCAGCAGCTTGGGACAGGGAGGAGAGACCCAGTACTTC. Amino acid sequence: CASSLGQGGETQYF.

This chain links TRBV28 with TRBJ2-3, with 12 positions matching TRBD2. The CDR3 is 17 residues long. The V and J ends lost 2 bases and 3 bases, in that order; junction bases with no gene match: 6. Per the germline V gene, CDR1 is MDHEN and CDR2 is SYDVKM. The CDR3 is CASSLGLAGGETDTQYF. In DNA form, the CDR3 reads TGTGCCAGCAGTTTAGGCCTAGCGGGAGGGGAAACAGATACGCAGTATTTT.

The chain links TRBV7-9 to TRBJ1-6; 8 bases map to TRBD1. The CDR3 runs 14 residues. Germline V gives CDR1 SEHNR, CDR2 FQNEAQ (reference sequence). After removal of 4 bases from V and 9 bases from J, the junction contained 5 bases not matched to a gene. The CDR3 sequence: CASSSQGGGSPLHF. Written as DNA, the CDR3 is TGTGCCAGCAGCTCACAGGGGGGGGGTTCACCCCTCCACTTT.

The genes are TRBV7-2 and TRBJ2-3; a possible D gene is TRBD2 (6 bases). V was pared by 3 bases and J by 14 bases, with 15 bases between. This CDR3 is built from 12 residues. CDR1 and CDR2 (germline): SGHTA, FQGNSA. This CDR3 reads CASSLVRDFGYF. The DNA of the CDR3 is TGTGCCAGCAGCTTGGTAAGGGACTTCGGGTATTTT. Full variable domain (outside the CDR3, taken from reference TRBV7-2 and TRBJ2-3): GAGVSQSPSNKVTEKGKDVELRCDPISGHTALYWYRQSLGQGLEFLIYFQGNSAPDKSGLPSDRFSAERTGGSVSTLTIQRTQQEDSAVYLCASSLVRDFGYFGPGTRLTVL.

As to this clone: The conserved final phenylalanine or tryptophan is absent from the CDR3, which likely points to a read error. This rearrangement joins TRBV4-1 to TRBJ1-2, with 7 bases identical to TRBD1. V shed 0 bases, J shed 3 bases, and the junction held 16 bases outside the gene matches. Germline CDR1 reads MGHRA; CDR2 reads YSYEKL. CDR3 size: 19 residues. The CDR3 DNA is TGCGCCAGCAGCCAAGATCCAGGGGGTGTAGAATACGGTCACTATGGCTACACCCTC. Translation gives CASSQDPGGVEYGHYGYTL.

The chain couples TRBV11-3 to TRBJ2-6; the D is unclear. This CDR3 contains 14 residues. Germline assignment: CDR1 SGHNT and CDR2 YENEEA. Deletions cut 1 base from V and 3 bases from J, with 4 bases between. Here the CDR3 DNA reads TGTGCCAGCAGCTTAGGAGGTGGGGCCAACGTCCTGACTTTC. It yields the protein CASSLGGGANVLTF.